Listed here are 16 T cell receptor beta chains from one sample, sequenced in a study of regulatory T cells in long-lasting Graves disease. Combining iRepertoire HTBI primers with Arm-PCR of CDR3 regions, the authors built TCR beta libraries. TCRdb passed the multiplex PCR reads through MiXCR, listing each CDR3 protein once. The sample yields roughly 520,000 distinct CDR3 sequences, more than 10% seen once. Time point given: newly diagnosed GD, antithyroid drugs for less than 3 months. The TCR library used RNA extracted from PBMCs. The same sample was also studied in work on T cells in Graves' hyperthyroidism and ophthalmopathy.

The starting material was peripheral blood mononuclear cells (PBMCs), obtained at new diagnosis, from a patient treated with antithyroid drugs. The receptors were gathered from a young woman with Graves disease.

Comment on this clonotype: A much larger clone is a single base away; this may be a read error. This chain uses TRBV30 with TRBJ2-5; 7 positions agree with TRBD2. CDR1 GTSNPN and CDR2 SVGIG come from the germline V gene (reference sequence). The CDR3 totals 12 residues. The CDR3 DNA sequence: TGTGCCTGGGACCTGGGGGGGAAGACCCAGCACTTC. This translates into CAWDLGGKTQHF.

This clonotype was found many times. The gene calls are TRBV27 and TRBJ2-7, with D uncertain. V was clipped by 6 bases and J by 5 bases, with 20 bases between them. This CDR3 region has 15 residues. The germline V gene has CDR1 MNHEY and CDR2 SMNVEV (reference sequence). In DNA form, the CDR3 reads TGTGCCAGCAGCCCGTGGGCAGCCCAGCCAGACGAGCAGTACTTC. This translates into CASSPWAAQPDEQYF.

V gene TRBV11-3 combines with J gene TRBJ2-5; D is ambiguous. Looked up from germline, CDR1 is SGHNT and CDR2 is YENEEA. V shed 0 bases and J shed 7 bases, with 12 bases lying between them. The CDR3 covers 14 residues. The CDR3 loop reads CASSLEVHRVTQYF. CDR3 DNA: TGTGCCAGCAGCTTAGAGGTCCACCGGGTGACCCAGTACTTC.

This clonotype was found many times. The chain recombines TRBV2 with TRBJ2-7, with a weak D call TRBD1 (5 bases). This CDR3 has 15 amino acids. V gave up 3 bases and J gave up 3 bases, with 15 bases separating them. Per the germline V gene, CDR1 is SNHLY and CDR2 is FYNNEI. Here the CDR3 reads CASSDLNDSDYEQYF. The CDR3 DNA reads TGTGCCAGCAGTGACCTTAATGACAGCGACTACGAGCAGTACTTC. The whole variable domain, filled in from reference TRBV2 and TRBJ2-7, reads EPEVTQTPSHQVTQMGQEVILRCVPISNHLYFYWYRQILGQKVEFLVSFYNNEISEKSEIFDDQFSVERPDGSNFTLKIRSTKLEDSAMYFCASSDLNDSDYEQYFGPGTRLTVT.

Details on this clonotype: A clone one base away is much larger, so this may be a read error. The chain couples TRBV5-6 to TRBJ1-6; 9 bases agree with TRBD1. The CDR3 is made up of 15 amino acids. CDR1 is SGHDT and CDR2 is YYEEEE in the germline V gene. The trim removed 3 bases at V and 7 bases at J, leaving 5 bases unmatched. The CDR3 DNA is TGTGCCAGCAGCTGGACAGGGGAGAGAAATTCACCCCTCCACTTT. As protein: CASSWTGERNSPLHF.

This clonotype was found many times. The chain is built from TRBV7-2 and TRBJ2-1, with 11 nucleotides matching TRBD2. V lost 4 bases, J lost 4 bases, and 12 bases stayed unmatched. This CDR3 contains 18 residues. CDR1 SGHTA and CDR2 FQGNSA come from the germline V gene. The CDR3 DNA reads TGTGCCAGCAGCTCTCCACGTAGCGGGAGGGCCACTTACAATGAGCAGTTCTTC. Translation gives CASSSPRSGRATYNEQFF.

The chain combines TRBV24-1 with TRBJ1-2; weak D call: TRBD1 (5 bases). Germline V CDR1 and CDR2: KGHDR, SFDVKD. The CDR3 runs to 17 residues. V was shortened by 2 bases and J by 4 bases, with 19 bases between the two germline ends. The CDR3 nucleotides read TGTGCCACCAGTGATTCGCGAGTCCCCGGGACGGCCTATGGCTACACCTTC. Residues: CATSDSRVPGTAYGYTF.

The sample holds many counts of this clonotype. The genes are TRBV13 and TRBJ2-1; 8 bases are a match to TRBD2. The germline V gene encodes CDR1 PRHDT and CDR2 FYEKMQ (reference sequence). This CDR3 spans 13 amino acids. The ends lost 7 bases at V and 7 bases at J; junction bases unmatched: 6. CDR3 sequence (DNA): TGTGCCAGCACCGCCGCGGGAGGTAATGAGCAGTTCTTC. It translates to CASTAAGGNEQFF.

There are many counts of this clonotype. DNA of the CDR3: TGTGCCAGCAGCCCGAAGGATGGACCCTACGAGCAGTACTTC. Encoded protein: CASSPKDGPYEQYF. This chain links TRBV7-9 with TRBJ2-7; D gene uncertain. In germline, CDR1 is SEHNR, CDR2 FQNEAQ (reference sequence). The V end was cut by 5 bases, the J end by 2 bases, with 13 bases between. The CDR3 length is 14 residues.

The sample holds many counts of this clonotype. The CDR3 DNA sequence: TGTGCCAGCAGTTACGGGGGGAGTTATGGCTACACCTTC. Translated, it gives CASSYGGSYGYTF. This sequence joins TRBV6-9 and TRBJ1-2; D may be TRBD1 (5 bases). Germline CDR1 and CDR2: MNHGY and SVAAGI. The V and J ends lost 3 bases and 5 bases respectively, with 10 bases between them. This CDR3 has 13 amino acids.

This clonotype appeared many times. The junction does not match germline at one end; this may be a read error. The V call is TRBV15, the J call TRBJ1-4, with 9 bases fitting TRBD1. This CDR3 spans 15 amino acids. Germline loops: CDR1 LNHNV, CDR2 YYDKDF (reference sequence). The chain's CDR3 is CTTSRAGQGGEKLFF. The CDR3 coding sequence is TGTACCACCAGCAGAGCGGGACAGGGTGGTGAAAAACTGTTTTTT.

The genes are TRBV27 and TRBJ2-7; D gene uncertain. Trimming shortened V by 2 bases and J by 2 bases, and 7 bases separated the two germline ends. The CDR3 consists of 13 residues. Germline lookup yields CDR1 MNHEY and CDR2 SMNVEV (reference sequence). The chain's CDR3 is CASSLRTAYEQYF. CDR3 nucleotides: TGTGCCAGCAGTTTAAGGACCGCCTACGAGCAGTACTTC.

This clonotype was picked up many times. The CDR3 spells CANSSRGGTDTQYF. The CDR3 nucleotides read TGCGCCAACTCGAGTCGAGGCGGCACAGATACGCAGTATTTT. The rearrangement joins TRBV5-1 to TRBJ2-3; D is undetermined. V was clipped by 9 bases and J by 1 base, with 15 bases between them. CDR1 is SGHRS, CDR2 YFSETQ, per germline. The CDR3 sequence is 14 residues long. Combining the CDR3 with reference TRBV5-1 and TRBJ2-3 gives the whole variable domain KAGVTQTPRYLIKTRGQQVTLSCSPISGHRSVSWYQQTPGQGLQFLFEYFSETQRNKGNFPGRFSGRQFSNSRSEMNVSTLELGDSALYLCANSSRGGTDTQYFGPGTRLTVL.

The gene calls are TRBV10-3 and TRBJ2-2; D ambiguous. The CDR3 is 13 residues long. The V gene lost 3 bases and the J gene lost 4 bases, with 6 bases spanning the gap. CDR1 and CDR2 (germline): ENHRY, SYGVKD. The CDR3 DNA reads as TGTGCCATCAGTGACGATCCCACCGGGGAGCTGTTTTTT. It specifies CAISDDPTGELFF.

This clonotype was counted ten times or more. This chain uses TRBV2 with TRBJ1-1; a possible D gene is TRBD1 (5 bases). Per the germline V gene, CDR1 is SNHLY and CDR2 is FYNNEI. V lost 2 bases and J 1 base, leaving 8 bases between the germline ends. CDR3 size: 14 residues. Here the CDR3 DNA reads TGTGCCAGCAGTGAACCGGACACGAACACTGAAGCTTTCTTT. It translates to CASSEPDTNTEAFF.

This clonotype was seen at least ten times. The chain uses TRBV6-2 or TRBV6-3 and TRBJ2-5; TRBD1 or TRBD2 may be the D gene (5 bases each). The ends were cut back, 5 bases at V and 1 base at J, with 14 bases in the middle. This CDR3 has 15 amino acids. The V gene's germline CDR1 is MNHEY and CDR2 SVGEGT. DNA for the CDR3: TGTGCCAGCAGTCCCTTACCCGGGACCCAAGAGACCCAGTACTTC. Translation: CASSPLPGTQETQYF.